The 29 T cell receptor beta chains below come from one sample, sequenced in a study of tissue T cells after allogeneic stem cell transplantation (dated 2022 in TCRdb). Receptor libraries were prepared by the immunoSEQ multiplex PCR assay. TCRdb's version of the immuneACCESS table is confined to in-frame rearrangements and falls short of the full clone set. An unresolved V gene accounts for under half of the shortfall where checked; the remainder is of unknown origin. Across this sample there are over a thousand clones, with under 55% seen only once. The ten largest clones capture about 13% of the sample. In the paper's terms, the time point label means: mouse harvest day 7 after allogeneic transplant. Mouse grafts consisting of 10^7 T-cell-depleted bone marrow cells combined with 10^6 splenic CD5+ T cells were administered by tail vein injection. Sample: liver tissue. The receptors originated from a female BALB/c mouse given C57BL/6 T cells with graft-versus-host disease after an allogeneic hematopoietic cell transplant.

Concerning this clone: Mouse names are used for the genes. The read finishes 1 residue shy of the CDR3 end, and the germline J gene is used to complete it. The chain uses TRBV29 and TRBJ2-1; 9 bases align to TRBD1. Trimming at V came to 4 bases and at J to 4 bases, leaving 5 bases not matched to a gene. The CDR3 is 15 residues long. CDR1 and CDR2 from the germline V gene are MSHET and SYDVDS. CDR3 DNA (partial): TGTGCTAGCAGTTCCCGGGACAGGGAGTATGCTGAGCAGTTC. Amino acid sequence: CASSSRDREYAEQF. The CDR3, in full, reads CASSSRDREYAEQFF.

As to this clone: The listed genes are named as in mouse. The read stops 1 residue short of the end of the CDR3; the missing end is completed from the germline J gene. J is TRBJ1-1 and V is TRBV23. The CDR3 runs to 12 residues. The V gene's germline CDR1 is KGHTA and CDR2 FQNQQP. Incomplete CDR3 DNA: TGCTCCAGCAGTCAGGGGAACACAGAAGTCTTC. Translation: CSSSQGNTEVF. The CDR3 in full is CSSSQGNTEVFF.

With regard to this clone: Gene names denote mouse genes. The CDR3 end is not reached by the read, which stops 1 residue before it; the germline J gene fills it in. The chain carries TRBV5 and TRBJ1-1, with D possibly matching TRBD1 (5 bases). There are 14 residues in the CDR3. Germline V gene sequence: CDR1 LGHNA, CDR2 YNLKQL (reference sequence). Between the trimmed V and J ends, which lost 0 bases and 4 bases, there was a span of 9 bases. Incomplete CDR3 DNA: TGTGCCAGCAGCCAAGAGGACAAAATCACAGAAGTCTTC. Translating gives CASSQEDKITEVF. The entire CDR3 protein is CASSQEDKITEVFF.

Concerning this clone: All gene names here are mouse names. The sequence runs out 1 residue before the end of the CDR3; the remainder is reconstructed from the germline J gene. The rearrangement uses TRBV19 and TRBJ2-7, with 9 bases matching TRBD1. The CDR3 contains 13 residues. The germline gives CDR1 FNHDT, CDR2 SITEND (reference sequence). V trimming: 2 bases; J trimming: 4 bases; junction bases outside the gene matches: 1. CDR3 sequence reads: CASSIGTGYEQYF. Incomplete CDR3 DNA: TGTGCCAGCAGTATCGGGACAGGGTATGAACAGTAC. Drawing the rest from reference TRBV19 and TRBJ2-7, the complete variable domain is GGIITQTPKFLIGQEGQKLTLKCQQNFNHDTMYWYRQDSGKGLRLIYYSITENDLQKGDLSEGYDASREKKSSFSLTVTSAQKNEMAVFLCASSIGTGYEQYFGPGTRLTVL.

This clone was counted a few times. Genes and germline come from the mouse. The CDR3 region is CASSLSTGDTEVFF. The CDR3 bases that were read are TGTGCCAGCAGTCTGTCGACAGGGGACACAGAAGTCTTC. The chain employs TRBV26 and TRBJ1-1; 8 bases map to TRBD1. The read ends 1 residue before the CDR3 terminus; that terminus is restored from the germline J gene. Per the germline V gene, CDR1 is KGHPV and CDR2 is FQNQEV (reference sequence). The CDR3 totals 14 residues. With 0 bases clipped from V and 3 bases from J, the junction kept 0 bases outside the gene matches.

About this clone itself: Each gene name is a mouse one. The read gets to within 1 residue of the CDR3 end, and the germline J gene fills in the rest. V and J are TRBV22 and TRBJ1-1; TRBD1 reflects the table's D call only, with no check against the DNA. TRBV22 is reported as a pseudogene. This CDR3 comprises 14 residues. The CDR3 bases that were read are TGTGCCAGCAGTCCCGGGACAGCAAACACAGAAGTCTTC. Protein sequence: CASSPGTANTEVF. The complete CDR3 sequence is CASSPGTANTEVFF.

This clone has just a few counts. Each gene name is a mouse one. Incomplete CDR3 DNA: TGTGCCAGCAGCTTTACAGGGAACGAAAGATTATTT. Its protein is CASSFTGNERLF. The full CDR3 is CASSFTGNERLFF. V usage is TRBV4 and J usage is TRBJ1-4; weak D call: TRBD1 (6 bases). The CDR3 is cut off 1 residue early in the read; its end comes from the germline J gene. Germline V lookup: CDR1 LGHDT, CDR2 YNNKQL (reference sequence). Trimming left V 4 bases short and J 5 bases short, with 8 bases between. This CDR3 is 13 amino acids long.

On this clone itself: The genes are named according to mouse. The read terminates 1 residue ahead of where the CDR3 ends, so the germline J gene completes it. The genes are TRBV19 and TRBJ2-1, with 7 bases identical to TRBD2. This CDR3 spans 15 amino acids. The germline gives CDR1 FNHDT, CDR2 SITEND (reference sequence). Germline trimming cut 2 bases from V and 0 bases from J; bases unmatched to any gene: 2. The part of the CDR3 DNA that was read is TGTGCCAGCAGTATTCCTGGGGGTAACTATGCTGAGCAGTTC. It yields the protein CASSIPGGNYAEQF. The CDR3 reads in full as CASSIPGGNYAEQFF.

The sample holds one count of this clone. Gene names refer to mouse genes. The read finishes 1 residue shy of the CDR3 end, and the germline J gene is used to complete it. The genes are TRBV26 and TRBJ2-7, with a tentative D call TRBD1 (6 bases). Trimming left V 4 bases short and J 0 bases short, with 13 bases between. CDR1 and CDR2 (germline): KGHPV, FQNQEV (reference sequence). This CDR3 region has 15 residues. The covered CDR3 bases are TGTGCCAGCAGTCCCTCGCAGGGGAGCTCCTATGAACAGTAC. It is translated as CASSPSQGSSYEQY. The entire CDR3 protein reads CASSPSQGSSYEQYF.

Note on this clone: The genes and germline here are from mouse. This CDR3 reads CASSTQEGNSPLYF. The part of the CDR3 DNA that was read is TGTGCCAGCAGTACGCAGGAGGGGAATTCGCCCCTCTAC. The chain employs TRBV26 and TRBJ1-6; D may be TRBD1 (5 bases). The read ends 1 residue early relative to the CDR3; the germline J gene fills the gap. TRBJ1-6 counts as an open reading frame of uncertain function. The CDR3 has 14 residues. Germline CDR1 reads KGHPV; CDR2 reads FQNQEV (reference sequence). V was cut by 5 bases and J by 7 bases, with 12 bases left in between.

On this clone: Gene names and germline refer to mouse. The sequenced fragment ends 1 residue before the CDR3 boundary, so the rest is inferred from the germline J gene. The genes are TRBV23 and TRBJ1-1; TRBD1 was called by the table and not checked on the DNA. The CDR3 has 13 amino acids. The germline V gene encodes CDR1 KGHTA and CDR2 FQNQQP. CDR3 bases read: TGCTCCAGCAGTCAGGGACAGGGAACAGAAGTCTTC. It translates to CSSSQGQGTEVF. In full, the CDR3 is CSSSQGQGTEVFF.

This clone occurred once. All gene names here are mouse names. The CDR3 is cut off 1 residue early in the read; its end comes from the germline J gene. The chain uses TRBV13-3 and TRBJ2-3; TRBD2 matches 13 bases. CDR3 length equals 17 residues. CDR1 NNHDY and CDR2 SYVADS come from the germline V gene. The trim removed 3 bases at V and 3 bases at J, leaving 7 bases unmatched. The sequenced part of the CDR3 DNA is TGTGCCAGCAGTGGGACTGGGGGGGCGCATTGGGCAGAAACGCTGTAT. Amino acid sequence: CASSGTGGAHWAETLY. The full CDR3 protein reads CASSGTGGAHWAETLYF.

Remarks on this clone: Germline and genes: mouse. The CDR3 end lies 1 residue beyond the end of the read and is filled in from the germline J gene. This chain connects TRBV1 to TRBJ2-1, with 8 bases that match TRBD2. The V gene end was trimmed by 2 bases and the J gene end by 1 base; junction bases not matched to a gene: 1. The CDR3 has 15 residues. Germline assignment: CDR1 NSQYPW and CDR2 LRSPGD (reference sequence). The CDR3 here is CTCSARLGNYAEQFF. The part of the CDR3 DNA that was read is TGCACCTGCAGTGCAAGACTGGGGAACTATGCTGAGCAGTTC.

Comments on this clone: Genes and germline come from the mouse. The CDR3 end falls 1 residue outside the read, so it is completed with the germline J gene. The rearrangement joins TRBV26 to TRBJ2-5; 13 bases align to TRBD2. The CDR3 sequence is 15 residues long. The ends lost 4 bases at V and 4 bases at J; junction bases unmatched: 2. Per the germline V gene, CDR1 is KGHPV and CDR2 is FQNQEV (reference sequence). The CDR3 sequence is CASSPGLGGKDTQYF. Incomplete CDR3 DNA: TGTGCCAGCAGTCCGGGACTGGGGGGGAAAGACACCCAGTAC.

In the case of this clone: Mouse germline and gene names are used. The missing CDR3 end, 1 residue past where the read stops, is filled in from the germline J gene. The chain uses TRBV12-1 and TRBJ2-7, with D perhaps TRBD2 (6 bases). The length of the CDR3 is 15 residues. Per germline, CDR1 SGHSN and CDR2 HYEKVE. V lost 0 bases and J lost 0, with 11 bases in between. CDR3 amino acids: CASSLGLGHSYEQYF. The part of the CDR3 DNA that was read is TGTGCCAGCTCTCTCGGGCTGGGGCACTCCTATGAACAGTAC. The whole variable domain, filled in from reference TRBV12-1 and TRBJ2-7, reads DSGVVQSPRHIIKEKGGRSVLTCIPISGHSNVVWYQQTLGKELKFLIQHYEKVERDKGFLPSRFSVQQFDDYHSEMNMSALELEDSAMYFCASSLGLGHSYEQYFGPGTRLTVL.

Turning to this clone: These gene names are mouse names. With the read ending 1 residue before the CDR3 end, the germline J gene is used to fill in that end. The chain couples TRBV14 to TRBJ2-4; D uncertain. Trimming removed 2 bases at V and 1 base at J, with 5 bases between. CDR1 and CDR2 (germline): SGHDT, FRDEAV. The length of the CDR3 is 13 residues. The CDR3 reads CASSLGRQNTLYF. Incomplete CDR3 DNA: TGTGCCAGCAGTTTAGGCCGTCAAAACACCTTGTAC.

In the case of this clone: Mouse germline and gene names are used. The read terminates 1 residue ahead of where the CDR3 ends, so the germline J gene completes it. The J gene is TRBJ2-3, the V gene TRBV16; 8 bases map to TRBD2. The CDR3 extends over 14 amino acids. Unmatched junction bases numbered 4, after V lost 4 bases and J lost 4 bases. Germline V CDR1 and CDR2: SGHSA, FRNQAP. The CDR3 bases that were read are TGTGCAAGCAGCTCGCTGGGGGGTCCAGAAACGCTGTAT. Amino acids: CASSSLGGPETLY. From start to end, the CDR3 is CASSSLGGPETLYF.

On this clone: Genes here carry mouse names. The read stops 1 residue short of the end of the CDR3; the missing end is completed from the germline J gene. The V and J genes are TRBV13-2 and TRBJ2-3, with D possibly TRBD1 on 5 matching bases. The V gene's germline CDR1 is NNHNN and CDR2 SYGAGS (reference sequence). The CDR3 is 14 residues long. V lost 1 base and J lost 3, with 9 bases in between. CDR3: CASGDRQGAETLYF. The covered CDR3 bases are TGTGCCAGCGGTGATCGGCAGGGAGCAGAAACGCTGTAT.

Notes on this clone: Here the gene names and germline are mouse. CDR3 residues: CASGDEVGGRNTQYF. CDR3 DNA, as far as it was read: TGTGCCAGCGGTGATGAGGTTGGGGGGAGGAACACCCAGTAC. The J gene is TRBJ2-5, the V gene TRBV13-2; TRBD2 agrees at 7 bases. The read ends 1 residue before the CDR3 terminus; that terminus is restored from the germline J gene. With 0 bases clipped from V and 7 bases from J, the junction kept 8 bases outside the gene matches. This CDR3 contains 15 residues. CDR1 and CDR2 from the germline V gene are NNHNN and SYGAGS (reference sequence).

As concerns this clone: Any gene name here is a mouse gene name. The read ends 1 residue before the CDR3 terminus; that terminus is restored from the germline J gene. V usage is TRBV5 and J usage is TRBJ2-3; no clear D. Trimming left V 4 bases short and J 0 bases short, with 11 bases between. The length of the CDR3 is 15 residues. Germline CDR1 and CDR2: LGHNA and YNLKQL (reference sequence). The CDR3 loop reads CASSPRRKSAETLYF. The CDR3 DNA, read in part, is TGTGCCAGCAGCCCGAGACGGAAAAGTGCAGAAACGCTGTAT.

Note on this clone: Mouse gene names apply. The read ends 1 residue early relative to the CDR3; the germline J gene fills the gap. The chain couples TRBV12-2 to TRBJ1-4; perhaps TRBD1 as D (6 bases). There are 16 residues in the CDR3. Trimming cost V 4 bases and J 0 bases, with 14 bases left between them. Germline loops: CDR1 SGHLS, CDR2 HYDKME. The CDR3 loop reads CASSPDREISNERLFF. The DNA read from the CDR3 is TGTGCCAGCTCCCCGGACAGAGAGATTTCCAACGAAAGATTATTT.

Remarks on this clone: Gene names denote mouse genes. The read comes to an end 1 residue before the CDR3 does, leaving the germline J gene to fill in the end. The chain recombines TRBV19 with TRBJ2-5, with a tentative D call TRBD2 (5 bases). This CDR3 has 15 amino acids. Trimming removed 2 bases from V and 0 bases from J, with 10 bases in between. Germline CDR1 is FNHDT and CDR2 is SITEND (reference sequence). The CDR3 here is CASSILGVNQDTQYF. The DNA read from the CDR3 is TGTGCCAGCAGTATTCTGGGAGTTAACCAAGACACCCAGTAC. The whole variable domain, filled in from reference TRBV19 and TRBJ2-5, reads GGIITQTPKFLIGQEGQKLTLKCQQNFNHDTMYWYRQDSGKGLRLIYYSITENDLQKGDLSEGYDASREKKSSFSLTVTSAQKNEMAVFLCASSILGVNQDTQYFGPGTRLLVL.

This clone was recorded a few times. Germline and genes here are mouse. The sequenced fragment ends 1 residue before the CDR3 boundary, so the rest is inferred from the germline J gene. The chain employs TRBV16 and TRBJ2-3; D is unclear. This CDR3 comprises 15 residues. Trimming removed 0 bases at V and 0 bases at J, with 7 bases between. CDR1 and CDR2 (germline): SGHSA, FRNQAP. CDR3 bases read: TGTGCAAGCAGCTTAGAGGGCGGGAGTGCAGAAACGCTGTAT. Protein: CASSLEGGSAETLY. The complete CDR3 sequence is CASSLEGGSAETLYF.

As for this clone: These gene names are mouse names. The read finishes 1 residue shy of the CDR3 end, and the germline J gene is used to complete it. The chain carries TRBV3 and TRBJ1-3, with D uncertain. V gave up 1 base and J gave up 4 bases, with 8 bases separating them. The CDR3 runs to 14 residues. Germline-derived CDR1 and CDR2 are SNHLY and FYNGKV (reference sequence). Here the CDR3 reads CASSLGGVGNTLYF. The part of the CDR3 DNA that was read is TGTGCCAGCAGCTTAGGCGGGGTGGGAAATACGCTCTAT.

Note on this clone: All gene names here are mouse names. The read ends 1 residue before the CDR3 terminus; that terminus is restored from the germline J gene. V usage is TRBV16 and J usage is TRBJ2-5; D is unresolved. V dropped 2 bases and J dropped 4 bases, with 7 bases sitting between them. This CDR3 comprises 13 residues. Looked up from germline, CDR1 is SGHSA and CDR2 is FRNQAP. CDR3 DNA (partial): TGTGCAAGCAGCTTATTCGCAGAAGACACCCAGTAC. Translation gives CASSLFAEDTQY. The CDR3 in full is CASSLFAEDTQYF.

As concerns this clone: Any gene name here is a mouse gene name. The read ends 1 residue shy of where the CDR3 ends; the end is completed using the germline J gene. The chain couples TRBV26 to TRBJ1-4; D is unclear. V was trimmed by 2 bases and J by 4 bases, leaving 5 bases between them. The CDR3 is 13 amino acids. Germline V CDR1 and CDR2: KGHPV, FQNQEV (reference sequence). Partial CDR3 DNA: TGTGCCAGCAGTCTGGGAGACAACGAAAGATTATTT. Its translation is CASSLGDNERLF. The full CDR3 protein reads CASSLGDNERLFF.

For this clone: Genes here carry mouse names. Read data end 1 residue before the CDR3 end; the end is taken from the germline J gene. The chain is built from TRBV14 and TRBJ2-1; the match to TRBD2 covers 7 bases. V trimming: 0 bases; J trimming: 3 bases; junction bases outside the gene matches: 0. Germline lookup yields CDR1 SGHDT and CDR2 FRDEAV. The CDR3 is made up of 14 amino acids. The covered CDR3 bases are TGTGCCAGCAGTTTCTCTGGGGGCTATGCTGAGCAGTTC. Amino acids: CASSFSGGYAEQF. From start to end, the CDR3 is CASSFSGGYAEQFF. Variable domain in full (rest from reference TRBV14 and TRBJ2-1): EAGVTQSPRYAVLQEGQAVSFWCDPISGHDTLYWYQQPRDQGPQLLVYFRDEAVIDNSQLPSDRFSAVRPKGTNSTLKIQSAKQGDTATYLCASSFSGGYAEQFFGPGTRLTVL.

To note about this clone: Mouse gene names and germline throughout. Read sequence stops 1 residue before the CDR3 end, and the germline J gene provides the missing end. The chain couples TRBV17 to TRBJ1-3; D not resolved. The CDR3 runs 14 residues. The germline V gene encodes CDR1 MNHDT and CDR2 YYDKIL. V gave up 1 base and J gave up 0 bases, with 4 bases separating them. The sequenced CDR3 bases are TGTGCTAGCAGTAGAGGATTTTCTGGAAATACGCTCTAT. Translation: CASSRGFSGNTLY. In full, the CDR3 reads CASSRGFSGNTLYF. Combining the CDR3 with reference TRBV17 and TRBJ1-3 gives the whole variable domain DTTVKQNPRYKLARVGKPVNLICSQTMNHDTMYWYQKKPNQAPKLLLFYYDKILNREADTFEKFQSSRPNNSFCSLYIGSAGLEYSAMYLCASSRGFSGNTLYFGEGSRLIVV.

On this clone: Mouse germline and gene names are used. The read halts 1 residue ahead of the CDR3 end, with the missing end drawn from the germline J gene. The chain combines TRBV19 with TRBJ2-2; D gene unclear. Per germline, CDR1 FNHDT and CDR2 SITEND (reference sequence). This CDR3 region has 15 residues. Trimming shortened V by 1 base and J by 0 bases, and 7 bases separated the two germline ends. The CDR3 bases that were read are TGTGCCAGCAGTATAACGCCAGCAAACACCGGGCAGCTCTAC. It yields the protein CASSITPANTGQLY. The whole CDR3 protein reads CASSITPANTGQLYF.